The 27 T cell receptor beta chains below were found in one sample sequenced in a study of shared clonotypes between healthy human individuals. Assay used: immunoSEQ multiplex PCR; TCRdb lists only in-frame clones, some missing. This table has about 2.1 million clones, about 93% appearing once. CD45RO-negative, CCR7-positively selected cells formed the naive CD8 fraction, excluding terminally differentiated effector memory CD45RA+ cells. Material: naive CD8+ T cells from PBMCs. The source of these receptors is a young man in good health. Some clones in this sample may be carry-over from other donors' samples.

This clone was recorded once. V and J are TRBV27 and TRBJ2-7, with 9 bases matching TRBD2. CDR3 size: 15 residues. V lost 5 bases, J lost 3 bases, and 8 bases stayed unmatched. The germline CDR1 and CDR2 sequences are MNHEY and SMNVEV (reference sequence). The CDR3 spells CASSPTSGFLYEQYF. In nucleotides, the CDR3 is TGTGCCAGCAGTCCCACTAGCGGGTTCCTCTACGAGCAGTACTTC.

Worth noting for this clone: This sample includes further DNA sequences coding for the same CDR3. DNA of the CDR3: TGTGCCAGCAGTTACTCTGGTACCGATGGCTACACCTTC. It codes for CASSYSGTDGYTF. The chain joins TRBV6-5 to TRBJ1-2; D uncertain. The V and J ends lost 0 bases and 6 bases respectively, with 8 bases between them. The CDR3 covers 13 residues. Germline V gives CDR1 MNHEY, CDR2 SVGAGI.

The rearrangement uses TRBV5-6 and TRBJ2-7; no reliable D call. V was shortened by 4 bases and J by 7 bases, with 18 bases between the two germline ends. Per germline, CDR1 SGHDT and CDR2 YYEEEE. This CDR3 contains 14 residues. CDR3 region: CASSNLGPGREQYF. The CDR3 nucleotides are TGTGCCAGCAGCAACCTAGGCCCCGGACGGGAGCAGTACTTC.

The count of this clone is one. The chain carries TRBV9 and TRBJ2-1; the D is unclear. This CDR3 has 13 residues. The germline gives CDR1 SGDLS, CDR2 YYNGEE. The V end lost 3 bases, the J end lost 10 bases, and 14 bases lay between the germline ends. The CDR3 DNA is TGTGCCAGCAGCGCCGGCGAGGCGTACGAGCAGTTCTTC. Translating gives CASSAGEAYEQFF. The full variable domain, its missing parts supplied by reference TRBV9 and TRBJ2-1, is DSGVTQTPKHLITATGQRVTLRCSPRSGDLSVYWYQQSLDQGLQFLIQYYNGEERAKGNILERFSAQQFPDLHSELNLSSLELGDSALYFCASSAGEAYEQFFGPGTRLTVL.

This clone was found once. J is TRBJ1-6 and V is TRBV19; TRBD1 aligns across 8 bases. This CDR3 spans 15 amino acids. J was trimmed by 6 bases and V by 6 bases; bases with no gene match: 7. The V gene's germline CDR1 is LNHDA and CDR2 SQIVND (reference sequence). CDR3 nucleotides: TGTGCCAGTAGCCACAGGGGGGACAGTAATTCACCCCTCCACTTT. Protein: CASSHRGDSNSPLHF. The whole variable domain, filled in from reference TRBV19 and TRBJ1-6, reads DGGITQSPKYLFRKEGQNVTLSCEQNLNHDAMYWYRQDPGQGLRLIYYSQIVNDFQKGDIAEGYSVSREKKESFPLTVTSAQKNPTAFYLCASSHRGDSNSPLHFGNGTRLTVT.

The J gene is TRBJ2-1, the V gene TRBV7-9, with D unresolved. The V gene's germline CDR1 is SEHNR and CDR2 FQNEAQ (reference sequence). Trimming removed 1 base from V and 10 bases from J, with 20 bases in between. CDR3 length: 16 amino acids. Written as DNA, the CDR3 is TGTGCCAGCAGCTTAGAGAGGAGCCCCCCCGAGCAAGAGCAGTTCTTC. Translating it yields CASSLERSPPEQEQFF.

The chain has TRBV14 and TRBJ2-2; 7 bases map to TRBD1. The CDR3 spans 15 residues. Germline CDR1 is SGHDN and CDR2 is FVKESK. J lost 6 bases, V lost 4 bases, and 8 bases had no gene match. The CDR3 loop reads CASSLPRQGAGELFF. The CDR3 DNA sequence: TGTGCCAGCAGCCTGCCGAGACAGGGTGCCGGGGAGCTGTTTTTT.

The chain is built from TRBV12-5 and TRBJ1-2; D is possibly TRBD1 (5 bases). Germline V gene lookup returns CDR1 LGHNT and CDR2 FRNRAP. There are 12 residues in the CDR3. The V and J ends lost 5 bases and 7 bases respectively, with 11 bases between them. Written as DNA, the CDR3 is TGTGCTAGTGGTACCGCTGGGGGTGGCTACACCTTC. It yields the protein CASGTAGGGYTF.

This chain uses TRBV10-3 with TRBJ1-2; D gene uncertain. Germline V gives CDR1 ENHRY, CDR2 SYGVKD. Trimming took off 5 bases at V and 8 bases at J, with 9 bases between the two ends. The CDR3 totals 11 residues. The CDR3 DNA sequence: TGTGCCATCAGTCAAGGGAAGGGCTACACCTTC. It specifies CAISQGKGYTF.

This rearrangement joins TRBV27 to TRBJ2-2, with unresolved D. Per the germline V gene, CDR1 is MNHEY and CDR2 is SMNVEV (reference sequence). Trimming took off 1 base at V and 4 bases at J, with 10 bases between the two ends. This CDR3 region has 15 residues. Here the CDR3 reads CASSLLPSGTGELFF. In DNA, the CDR3 is TGTGCCAGCAGTTTATTGCCGTCGGGCACCGGGGAGCTGTTTTTT.

The chain employs TRBV10-3 and TRBJ2-5; weak D call: TRBD1 (6 bases). CDR1 is ENHRY, CDR2 SYGVKD, per germline. V was pared by 6 bases and J by 5 bases, with 19 bases between. The CDR3 is 15 amino acids. The CDR3 nucleotides are TGTGCCATCAGGATCACAGGGCCCCCACGGGAGACCCAGTACTTC. Translating it yields CAIRITGPPRETQYF.

The rearrangement links TRBV2 to TRBJ2-7; no reliable D call. This CDR3 has 11 residues. CDR1 and CDR2 (germline): SNHLY, FYNNEI. Trimming took off 6 bases at V and 6 bases at J, with 9 bases between the two ends. Here the CDR3 DNA reads TGTGCCAGCAGGCCCCTAGTCGAGCAGTACTTC. This sequence encodes CASRPLVEQYF.

This chain joins TRBV7-9 and TRBJ1-2; TRBD1 might be the D (5 bases). V dropped 4 bases and J dropped 7 bases, with 16 bases sitting between them. CDR1 SEHNR and CDR2 FQNEAQ come from the germline V gene (reference sequence). This CDR3 comprises 14 residues. The CDR3 region is CASSWGEGTAGYTF. The CDR3 coding sequence is TGTGCCAGCAGCTGGGGCGAGGGAACGGCTGGCTACACCTTC.

The rearrangement joins TRBV11-2 to TRBJ2-1, with D perhaps TRBD2 (6 bases). This CDR3 contains 15 residues. The V and J ends lost 2 bases and 5 bases respectively, with 13 bases between them. Per germline, CDR1 SGHAT and CDR2 FQNNGV. CDR3 sequence (DNA): TGTGCCAGCAGCTTATTTGCTAGCGCGGACAATGAGCAGTTCTTC. Amino acids: CASSLFASADNEQFF.

A note on this clone: Other DNA sequences of this sample code for an identical CDR3. This chain connects TRBV27 to TRBJ1-1; unclear D gene. The V end was cut by 0 bases, the J end by 4 bases, with 6 bases between. This CDR3 spans 13 amino acids. In germline, CDR1 is MNHEY, CDR2 SMNVEV (reference sequence). The CDR3 loop is CASSLSLFTEAFF. CDR3 bases: TGTGCCAGCAGTTTATCGCTTTTCACTGAAGCTTTCTTT.

The V and J genes are TRBV6-5 and TRBJ2-5, with D hard to call. Germline CDR1 MNHEY, CDR2 SVGAGI. Deletions cut 2 bases from V and 5 bases from J, with 15 bases between. This CDR3 region has 15 residues. The CDR3 nucleotides are TGTGCCAGCAGTTACGTTGGGGTCACCGGGGAGACCCAGTACTTC. Protein sequence: CASSYVGVTGETQYF.

This clone was detected once. The gene calls are TRBV19 and TRBJ1-2; D ambiguous. From germline, CDR1 is LNHDA and CDR2 SQIVND (reference sequence). The CDR3 has 17 residues. V was shortened by 2 bases and J by 6 bases, with 22 bases between the two germline ends. CDR3 in DNA: TGTGCCAGTAGTATACATACTTGGGGTGAGGGATTCGATGGCTACACCTTC. Translating gives CASSIHTWGEGFDGYTF. Complete variable domain (other parts from reference TRBV19 and TRBJ1-2): DGGITQSPKYLFRKEGQNVTLSCEQNLNHDAMYWYRQDPGQGLRLIYYSQIVNDFQKGDIAEGYSVSREKKESFPLTVTSAQKNPTAFYLCASSIHTWGEGFDGYTFGSGTRLTVV.

CDR3 amino acids: CASSESGVDTGELFF. The CDR3 nucleotides are TGTGCCAGCAGTGAATCGGGGGTAGACACCGGGGAGCTGTTTTTT. The gene calls are TRBV2 and TRBJ2-2; a possible D gene is TRBD2 (6 bases). In germline, CDR1 is SNHLY, CDR2 FYNNEI. V lost 2 bases, J lost 3 bases, and 10 bases lay in between. The CDR3 consists of 15 residues.

The V call is TRBV7-9, the J call TRBJ2-1; 10 bases map to TRBD1. CDR1 is SEHNR and CDR2 is FQNEAQ in the germline V gene (reference sequence). This CDR3 contains 18 residues. V lost 4 bases, J lost 1 base, and 10 bases stayed unmatched. CDR3 amino acids: CASSSAGQGVRSYNEQFF. The CDR3, as DNA: TGTGCCAGCAGCTCAGCTGGACAGGGGGTTCGGTCCTACAATGAGCAGTTCTTC.

J is TRBJ2-7 and V is TRBV4-1, with TRBD2 matching 10 bases. V shed 0 bases, J shed 3 bases, and the junction held 2 bases outside the gene matches. This CDR3 has 15 amino acids. Germline lookup yields CDR1 MGHRA and CDR2 YSYEKL. CDR3 sequence reads: CASSQDEREGYEQYF. CDR3 nucleotides: TGCGCCAGCAGCCAAGACGAGCGGGAGGGCTACGAGCAGTACTTC.

This chain connects TRBV5-1 to TRBJ2-3; no firm D call. Germline V gene lookup returns CDR1 SGHRS and CDR2 YFSETQ. V was pared by 0 bases and J by 4 bases, with 9 bases between. This CDR3 has 14 residues. CDR3 sequence reads: CASSLAKNPDTQYF. CDR3 bases: TGCGCCAGCAGCTTGGCGAAGAACCCAGATACGCAGTATTTT.

The rearrangement joins TRBV25-1 to TRBJ1-4; D might be TRBD1 (6 bases). CDR1 MGHDK and CDR2 SYGVNS come from the germline V gene. V was cut by 8 bases and J by 6 bases, with 16 bases left in between. The CDR3 consists of 14 residues. CDR3 residues: CASGPGTRYEKLFF. CDR3 nucleotide sequence: TGTGCCAGCGGTCCCGGGACACGGTATGAAAAACTGTTTTTT. Combining the CDR3 with reference TRBV25-1 and TRBJ1-4 gives the whole variable domain EADIYQTPRYLVIGTGKKITLECSQTMGHDKMYWYQQDPGMELHLIHYSYGVNSTEKGDLSSESTVSRIRTEHFPLTLESARPSHTSQYLCASGPGTRYEKLFFGSGTQLSVL.

The chain uses TRBV27 and TRBJ2-2; tentative D call: TRBD1 (5 bases). Trimming removed 3 bases from V and 4 bases from J, with 6 bases in between. The germline gives CDR1 MNHEY, CDR2 SMNVEV (reference sequence). The CDR3 extends over 13 amino acids. The CDR3 protein is CASSFRVTGELFF. The CDR3, as DNA: TGTGCCAGCAGTTTCAGGGTCACCGGGGAGCTGTTTTTT.

The chain is built from TRBV5-4 and TRBJ1-5; possible D gene TRBD1, 6 bases. CDR1 SGHNT and CDR2 YYREEE come from the germline V gene (reference sequence). The CDR3 has 15 amino acids. V gave up 3 bases and J gave up 2 bases, with 12 bases separating them. CDR3 region: CASSWGPGGNQPQHF. DNA of the CDR3: TGTGCCAGCAGCTGGGGCCCAGGGGGCAATCAGCCCCAGCATTTT.

The CDR3 reads CASSFFPRGSSSYEQYF. The CDR3 region has the DNA TGCGCCAGCAGCTTCTTTCCGAGGGGGTCCAGCTCCTACGAGCAGTACTTC. The J gene is TRBJ2-7, the V gene TRBV5-1; TRBD1 is a possible D gene (6 bases). V was shortened by 2 bases and J by 0 bases, with 18 bases between the two germline ends. CDR1 SGHRS and CDR2 YFSETQ come from the germline V gene. The CDR3 is 17 amino acids. The whole variable domain, remainder taken from reference TRBV5-1 and TRBJ2-7, is KAGVTQTPRYLIKTRGQQVTLSCSPISGHRSVSWYQQTPGQGLQFLFEYFSETQRNKGNFPGRFSGRQFSNSRSEMNVSTLELGDSALYLCASSFFPRGSSSYEQYFGPGTRLTVT.

This chain links TRBV4-3 with TRBJ1-3; TRBD1 might be the D (5 bases). The CDR3 sequence is 16 residues long. Deletions cut 0 bases from V and 1 base from J, with 10 bases between. Germline V lookup: CDR1 LGHNA, CDR2 YSLEER. In DNA, the CDR3 is TGCGCCAGCAGCCAAGATAGAAGGACATCTGGAAACACCATATATTTT. Translation gives CASSQDRRTSGNTIYF.

About this clone: Compared with germline, one end of the junction differs, possibly owing to a read error. The gene calls are TRBV11-2 and TRBJ2-7; D is uncertain. This CDR3 is 15 amino acids long. Germline V lookup: CDR1 SGHAT, CDR2 FQNNGV. The CDR3 spells CASTLARGESYEQYF. CDR3 coding DNA: TGTGCCAGCACCTTAGCTCGTGGAGAATCCTACGAGCAGTACTTC.